This T cell receptor (beta chain) stems from a study of blood T cells in healthy people across ages. Together with a sample-barcoded 5' primer, a J-beta primer mix was included in a second PCR lasting roughly 6 to 12 cycles. Individual samples furnished no less than 2.5 million CDR3-containing paired-end reads apiece. TCRdb ran MiXCR on the 5' RACE reads and lists one entry per CDR3 protein. The table shows hundreds of thousands of distinct CDR3 sequences, with 49% occurring only once. Trimming cost V 6 bases and J 3 bases, with 18 bases left between them. The CDR3 has 15 amino acids. CDR1 and CDR2 (germline): LNHNV, YYDKDF (reference sequence). Turning to this clonotype: What it binds is not known.

Study-level findings and limits: Roughly linear age-related decline in beta diversity appeared, significant by age about 37. Considered underestimates were the diversity estimates obtained from one million T cells. Unsorted PBMCs prevented conclusive naive versus antigen-experienced comparison.

The source is a woman in her sixties in good health. Sequencing was performed on blood. This chain joins TRBV15 and TRBJ2-7; maybe TRBD2 (6 bases). CDR3 DNA: TGTGCCACCAGTGCAGCCGCAGGGACTCACTACGAGCAGTACTTC. Translating it yields CATSAAAGTHYEQYF.